Included here is one T cell receptor (beta chain) sequence, with context. Its matching antigen is unknown. Method: immunoSEQ multiplex PCR; TCRdb's copy keeps in-frame clones and lacks some. The table shows under 150,000 clones, with around 90% occurring only once. This CDR3 comprises 13 residues. The V end lost 6 bases, the J end lost 10 bases, and 16 bases lay between the germline ends. Germline assignment: CDR1 LNHDA and CDR2 SQIVND (reference sequence). These data belong to a study of T cell responses to AZD1222 COVID-19 vaccine. Overall study findings and caveats: A mostly white British donor set with more females was recruited, and clonal diversity was possibly underestimated. Seropositivity was recorded at baseline in only a handful of AZD1222 recipients. Across spike, vaccine-associated CD4 TCRs were found, dominant at 160-218 and 743-854.

The rearrangement uses TRBV19 and TRBJ2-1, with D perhaps TRBD2 (6 bases). The sequenced sample was peripheral blood, obtained on day 0 of AZD1222 vaccination. The sequence was obtained from an adult in good health. CDR3 amino acids: CASRLTSLNEQFF. CDR3 nucleotides: TGTGCCAGTAGACTTACTAGCCTCAACGAGCAGTTCTTC. Complete variable domain (other parts from reference TRBV19 and TRBJ2-1): DGGITQSPKYLFRKEGQNVTLSCEQNLNHDAMYWYRQDPGQGLRLIYYSQIVNDFQKGDIAEGYSVSREKKESFPLTVTSAQKNPTAFYLCASRLTSLNEQFFGPGTRLTVL.